One and the same sample provided the 26 T cell receptor beta chains below, sequenced in a study of molecular identifiers for immune sequencing clone quantification. MiXCR was run by TCRdb on the PCR reads, yielding one entry per CDR3 protein. The repertoire holds approximately 97,000 distinct CDR3 sequences, under 40% seen once, with about 9.1% in the top ten. Sequenced input: naive CD8+ T cells from blood, with Jurkat cell RNA spiked in. The subset: FACS-sorted CD8+CD4-CCR7+CD45RA+ naive T cells. These receptors originate from a human donor in good health. Some libraries in this study had Jurkat cell RNA spiked in.

This clonotype was counted a few times. This chain connects TRBV28 to TRBJ2-1, with TRBD1 as a possible D gene (6 bases). CDR1 is MDHEN, CDR2 SYDVKM, per germline. V shed 2 bases and J shed 4 bases, with 15 bases lying between them. The CDR3 totals 16 residues. The CDR3 sequence is CASSLTTGSGYNEQFF. The CDR3 nucleotides read TGTGCCAGCAGTTTAACAACAGGGTCAGGATACAATGAGCAGTTCTTC.

Note on this clonotype: This may stem from a read error, because a much larger clone lies one nucleotide away. DNA of the CDR3: TGTGCCAGCAGTTCCCGGACCTATGGCACAGATACGCTGTATTTT. This translates into CASSSRTYGTDTLYF. The chain carries TRBV28 and TRBJ2-3; D is unclear. Looked up from germline, CDR1 is MDHEN and CDR2 is SYDVKM. The CDR3 is 15 amino acids.

A word on this clonotype: This sequence may be a read error, since a much larger clone differs from it by one base. The rearrangement joins TRBV28 to TRBJ2-3, with 7 bases identical to TRBD2. V gave up 4 bases and J gave up 6 bases; unmatched junction bases: 7. This CDR3 region has 14 residues. Germline V gene lookup returns CDR1 MDHEN and CDR2 SYDVKM. The CDR3 nucleotides are TGTGCCAGCAGTTGTCGAGGGAGGGCGGATACGCAGTATTTT. Its protein product is CASSCRGRADTQYF. Supplemented by reference TRBV28 and TRBJ2-3, the full variable domain reads DVKVTQSSRYLVKRTGEKVFLECVQDMDHENMFWYRQDPGLGLRLIYFSYDVKMKEKGDIPEGYSVSREKKERFSLILESASTNQTSMYLCASSCRGRADTQYFGPGTRLTVL.

This clonotype was counted a few times. The J gene is TRBJ2-1, the V gene TRBV28, with 9 positions matching TRBD2. The CDR3 is 15 amino acids. The trim removed 7 bases at V and 10 bases at J, leaving 14 bases unmatched. CDR1 and CDR2 (germline): MDHEN, SYDVKM. CDR3 sequence reads: CASTLGVAGAGEQFF. The CDR3 DNA reads as TGTGCCAGCACCCTGGGGGTAGCGGGAGCGGGAGAGCAGTTCTTC.

The chain recombines TRBV28 with TRBJ2-7; D unresolved. The CDR3 has 12 residues. Germline V lookup: CDR1 MDHEN, CDR2 SYDVKM. With 6 bases removed from V and 5 bases from J, the gap between germline ends came to 11 bases. Here the CDR3 reads CASRNIADEQYF. DNA for the CDR3: TGTGCCAGCAGGAACATAGCCGACGAGCAGTACTTC.

On this clonotype itself: With a much larger clone just one base away, this may be a read error. Because the CDR3 is missing its conserved closing phenylalanine or tryptophan, this is likely a read error. The CDR3 nucleotides are TGCGCCAGCAGCTCGGGAACGGGCAGGGGGCAGGACACTGAAGCTTTCCTT. Encoded protein: CASSSGTGRGQDTEAFL. This chain links TRBV5-1 with TRBJ1-1; 8 positions agree with TRBD1. Unmatched junction bases numbered 13, after V lost 3 bases and J lost 3 bases. The CDR3 runs 17 residues. Germline CDR1 reads SGHRS; CDR2 reads YFSETQ.

Details on this clonotype: Being one base from a much bigger clone, this may be a read error. The V call is TRBV12-3 or TRBV12-4, the J call TRBJ2-3; 7 bases align to TRBD1. This CDR3 contains 17 residues. The trim removed 1 base at V and 2 bases at J, leaving 9 bases unmatched. The CDR3 sequence is CASSLGGGAVNTDTQYF. The CDR3 DNA reads as TGTGCCAGCAGTTTAGGAGGGGGCGCTGTTAACACAGATACGCAGTATTTT.

The chain is built from TRBV7-9 and TRBJ2-7, with D tentatively TRBD1 or TRBD2 (5 bases each). The germline CDR1 and CDR2 sequences are SEHNR and FQNEAQ (reference sequence). The CDR3 contains 14 residues. V lost 3 bases, J lost 2 bases, and 11 bases lay in between. The CDR3 DNA follows: TGTGCCAGCAGCTTCCGGGACGGCCCCTACGAGCAGTACTTC. Its translation is CASSFRDGPYEQYF.

This clonotype was observed once. The chain links TRBV23-1 to TRBJ2-5; 9 bases fit TRBD2. The J call is in doubt because the DNA end fits TRBJ2-1 better. TRBV23-1 has ORF status, its function being uncertain. The CDR3 runs to 18 residues. The DNA for the CDR3 is TGCGCCAGCAGTTACCCCCCCCGCGGGGGGGACCTCAAAGAGACCCAGTTCTTC. Residues: CASSYPPRGGDLKETQFF.

This chain uses TRBV27 with TRBJ1-1, with D possibly being TRBD1 (5 bases). V lost 6 bases and J 5 bases, leaving 19 bases between the germline ends. This CDR3 has 15 residues. The germline gives CDR1 MNHEY, CDR2 SMNVEV (reference sequence). The CDR3 DNA reads as TGTGCCAGCAGAGAACTATTGGGGGGGTATACTGAAGCTTTCTTT. It specifies CASRELLGGYTEAFF.

The chain employs TRBV6-1 and TRBJ1-2; D gene ambiguous. From germline, CDR1 is MNHNS and CDR2 SASEGT. V dropped 7 bases and J dropped 0 bases, with 12 bases sitting between them. The CDR3 consists of 14 residues. The CDR3 DNA reads as TGTGCCAGCATGGCAGAGGGCCCTAACTATGGCTACACCTTC. It specifies CASMAEGPNYGYTF.

The chain has TRBV2 and TRBJ2-3, with D perhaps being TRBD1 or TRBD2 (5 bases each). V was cut by 8 bases and J by 3 bases, with 15 bases left in between. The CDR3 length is 14 residues. Germline V gene sequence: CDR1 SNHLY, CDR2 FYNNEI. The CDR3 DNA reads as TGTGCCAGCGCCCTGCCAGGGAGTACAGATACGCAGTATTTT. Translated: CASALPGSTDTQYF. The whole variable domain, remainder taken from reference TRBV2 and TRBJ2-3, is EPEVTQTPSHQVTQMGQEVILRCVPISNHLYFYWYRQILGQKVEFLVSFYNNEISEKSEIFDDQFSVERPDGSNFTLKIRSTKLEDSAMYFCASALPGSTDTQYFGPGTRLTVL.

V gene TRBV27 combines with J gene TRBJ2-7, with 8 nucleotides matching TRBD2. The length of the CDR3 is 15 residues. CDR1 MNHEY and CDR2 SMNVEV come from the germline V gene (reference sequence). V was pared by 3 bases and J by 3 bases, with 7 bases of the junction left unmatched. CDR3 region: CASSLAGGEYYEQYF. As DNA, the CDR3 is TGTGCCAGCAGTTTGGCGGGGGGCGAGTACTACGAGCAGTACTTC.

This clonotype was detected a few times. The chain combines TRBV29-1 with TRBJ1-2, with 7 bases matching TRBD1. Germline trimming cut 5 bases from V and 6 bases from J; bases unmatched to any gene: 9. Germline V gene sequence: CDR1 SQVTM, CDR2 ANQGSEA. The CDR3 covers 13 residues. In nucleotides, the CDR3 is TGCAGCGTTTTCACAGGGGAAGATGATGGCTACACCTTC. It is translated as CSVFTGEDDGYTF.

J is TRBJ2-3 and V is TRBV13; the D gene is possibly TRBD1 (7 bases). CDR3 length equals 16 residues. Germline CDR1 reads PRHDT; CDR2 reads FYEKMQ (reference sequence). Between the trimmed V and J ends, which lost 5 bases and 8 bases, there was a span of 23 bases. The CDR3: CASSLSSGGQSVTQYF. In DNA, the CDR3 is TGTGCCAGCAGCCTTTCATCCGGGGGACAGTCGGTTACGCAGTATTTT.

V is TRBV28 and J is TRBJ1-1; the D is unclear. CDR1 is MDHEN, CDR2 SYDVKM, per germline. Trimming cost V 8 bases and J 9 bases, with 22 bases left between them. This CDR3 is 14 amino acids long. CDR3 protein: CASLSFVPYPQAFF. The CDR3 bases are TGTGCCAGCCTCTCCTTCGTGCCCTATCCCCAAGCTTTCTTT.

The chain links TRBV2 to TRBJ2-2; TRBD2 agrees at 9 bases. The CDR3 covers 14 residues. Germline assignment: CDR1 SNHLY and CDR2 FYNNEI. Germline trimming cut 6 bases from V and 8 bases from J; bases unmatched to any gene: 7. CDR3 in DNA: TGTGCCAGCAGCACCGGGACTAGCAGTGGGGAGCTGTTTTTT. Encoded protein: CASSTGTSSGELFF.

This clonotype has just one count. V is TRBV7-9 and J is TRBJ2-3, with 8 bases aligning to TRBD1. V lost 3 bases and J lost 2; bases outside the gene matches: 4. The length of the CDR3 is 15 residues. Looked up from germline, CDR1 is SEHNR and CDR2 is FQNEAQ (reference sequence). CDR3 residues: CASSFQGATTDTQYF. In nucleotides, the CDR3 is TGTGCCAGCAGCTTTCAGGGGGCCACCACAGATACGCAGTATTTT.

In the case of this clonotype: A much larger clone differs by one base, so this may be a read error. The gene calls are TRBV7-2 and TRBJ1-1; unclear D gene. Trimming pared 5 bases from V and 6 bases from J, leaving 13 bases between. The CDR3 is 13 residues long. The V gene's germline CDR1 is SGHTA and CDR2 FQGNSA. The CDR3 reads CASSPRLLAEAFF. The CDR3, as DNA: TGTGCCAGCAGCCCCCGTCTTTTGGCTGAAGCTTTCTTT.

The rearrangement joins TRBV7-2 to TRBJ2-3, with 8 bases matching TRBD1. CDR3 length equals 15 residues. The germline V gene has CDR1 SGHTA and CDR2 FQGNSA. V trimming: 6 bases; J trimming: 4 bases; junction bases outside the gene matches: 9. The CDR3 nucleotides read TGTGCCAGCAGTACAGGGACAGGAAGGCCAGATACGCAGTATTTT. It codes for CASSTGTGRPDTQYF.

As regards this clonotype: This CDR3 fails to terminate in the conserved phenylalanine or tryptophan, so it likely reflects a read error. The chain links TRBV20-1 to TRBJ2-7, with D hard to call. The CDR3 runs 12 residues. Deletions cut 0 bases from V and 3 bases from J, with 6 bases between. Germline assignment: CDR1 DFQATT and CDR2 SNEGSKA (reference sequence). CDR3 sequence (DNA): TGCAGTGCTAGAGAAGGGATCTACGAGCAGTACATC. It codes for CSAREGIYEQYI.

The V and J genes are TRBV9 and TRBJ2-2; D might be TRBD1 (7 bases). CDR3 length: 17 amino acids. In germline, CDR1 is SGDLS, CDR2 YYNGEE. V lost 2 bases and J lost 3, with 17 bases in between. The CDR3 nucleotides are TGTGCCAGCAGCGTGGAGGGGGCAGGGACGTACACCGGGGAGCTGTTTTTT. As protein: CASSVEGAGTYTGELFF.

This clonotype was recorded once. Mismatch with germline at one junction end may stem from a read error. The chain combines TRBV4-1 with TRBJ2-5; D is unclear. The CDR3 spans 12 residues. CDR1 and CDR2 (germline): MGHRA, YSYEKL. The CDR3 sequence: CASSQDREIQYF. In DNA, the CDR3 is TGCGCCAGCAGCCAAGATCGTGAGATCCAGTACTTC.

There are a few counts of this clonotype. This rearrangement joins TRBV25-1 to TRBJ1-6, with D hard to call. CDR1 and CDR2 from the germline V gene are MGHDK and SYGVNS. The CDR3 is 15 residues long. Trimming removed 6 bases at V and 0 bases at J, with 9 bases between. CDR3 sequence reads: CASRITSSYNSPLHF. As DNA, the CDR3 is TGTGCCAGCAGGATCACGAGCTCCTATAATTCACCCCTCCACTTT.

This clonotype was observed at least ten times. The CDR3 DNA reads as TGTGCCAGCAGCTTGGGACTCCCCTCCTACAATGAGCAGTTCTTC. It codes for CASSLGLPSYNEQFF. V and J are TRBV5-6 and TRBJ2-1; no firm D call. V lost 0 bases and J lost 0, with 7 bases in between. The germline gives CDR1 SGHDT, CDR2 YYEEEE. The length of the CDR3 is 15 residues.

The chain is built from TRBV2 and TRBJ1-2, with TRBD1 identical over 8 bases. CDR1 SNHLY and CDR2 FYNNEI come from the germline V gene. This CDR3 comprises 16 residues. The junction had 12 bases not matched to a gene; V was cut back by 4 bases and J by 5 bases. CDR3 sequence reads: CASSGRPDRGGYGYTF. The CDR3 bases are TGTGCCAGCAGTGGGAGGCCCGACAGGGGAGGTTATGGCTACACCTTC.